Below are 12 T cell receptor beta chains sequenced from a single sample in a study of blood T cells in healthy people across ages. Combining a sample-barcoded 5' primer with a J-beta primer mix, a second PCR ran for roughly 7 to 12 cycles. Using its own MiXCR run on the 5' RACE reads, TCRdb lists one record per CDR3 protein. The sample holds over 600,000 distinct CDR3 sequences, approximately 60% seen once. Sequencing was performed on blood. These receptors were collected from a man aged 40-49 years in good health.

V usage is TRBV28 and J usage is TRBJ2-5; 7 bases are shared with TRBD1. The germline CDR1 and CDR2 sequences are MDHEN and SYDVKM. CDR3 length: 16 amino acids. The J segment lost 8 bases and the V segment lost 6 bases, leaving 18 bases of the junction unmatched. As DNA, the CDR3 is TGTGCCAGCAGCGCCCAGGCGGCAGGGGGAGTGAAAACCCAGTACTTC. Amino acid sequence: CASSAQAAGGVKTQYF.

This clonotype was picked up a small number of times. The J gene is TRBJ2-5, the V gene TRBV15; TRBD1 matches 8 bases. Germline V gene lookup returns CDR1 LNHNV and CDR2 YYDKDF (reference sequence). The CDR3 consists of 15 residues. The V and J ends lost 4 bases and 4 bases, in that order; junction bases with no gene match: 8. The CDR3 bases are TGTGCCACCAGCATCGGACAGGGAGATATAGAGACCCAGTACTTC. Translation gives CATSIGQGDIETQYF.

This clonotype was seen a few times. The chain is built from TRBV20-1 and TRBJ1-2; 9 nucleotides match TRBD1. The CDR3 spans 13 residues. Germline CDR1 DFQATT, CDR2 SNEGSKA (reference sequence). The junction had 7 bases not matched to a gene; V was cut back by 5 bases and J by 6 bases. The CDR3 DNA follows: TGCAGTGCTGCCGGGACAGGGTATCATGGCTACACCTTC. It translates to CSAAGTGYHGYTF.

The CDR3 here is CASSPDRGRAGGTQYF. The CDR3 DNA reads TGTGCCAGCAGCCCGGACAGGGGGCGTGCTGGGGGGACCCAGTACTTC. This sequence joins TRBV7-9 and TRBJ2-7, with TRBD1 identical over 11 bases. The DNA matches TRBJ2-5 better at its end, which makes the J call doubtful. The CDR3 length is 16 residues. Germline V lookup: CDR1 SEHNR, CDR2 FQNEAQ (reference sequence).

This clonotype was seen only a few times. The chain is built from TRBV5-1 and TRBJ2-7; D may be TRBD2 (6 bases). CDR1 SGHRS and CDR2 YFSETQ come from the germline V gene. The CDR3 extends over 14 amino acids. The V gene lost 1 base and the J gene lost 6 bases, with 14 bases spanning the gap. CDR3 protein: CASSLTGVGSEQYF. For the CDR3, the DNA is TGCGCCAGCAGCTTGACGGGGGTAGGCAGCGAGCAGTACTTC.

This clonotype has more than one count but fewer than ten. The chain combines TRBV21-1 with TRBJ2-7; TRBD1 is the table's D call, not checked against the DNA. TRBV21-1 is marked as a pseudogene. This CDR3 contains 17 residues. This CDR3 reads CASSKKTGEDIRNEQYF. CDR3 DNA sequence: TGTGCCAGCAGCAAAAAGACAGGGGAGGATATAAGAAACGAGCAGTACTTC.

The chain links TRBV27 to TRBJ1-2; D not certain. Trimming left V 6 bases short and J 3 bases short, with 14 bases between. CDR3 length equals 14 residues. Germline CDR1 reads MNHEY; CDR2 reads SMNVEV (reference sequence). CDR3 amino acids: CASRATAVDYGYTF. CDR3 coding DNA: TGTGCCAGCAGGGCCACGGCAGTCGACTATGGCTACACCTTC.

The J gene is TRBJ2-1, the V gene TRBV6-2 or TRBV6-3; TRBD2 matches at 12 bases. Germline trimming cut 2 bases from V and 4 bases from J; bases unmatched to any gene: 3. Germline CDR1 MNHEY, CDR2 SVGEGT. This CDR3 is built from 16 residues. CDR3 protein: CASSYGLAGGYNEQFF. CDR3 in DNA: TGTGCCAGCAGTTACGGTCTAGCGGGAGGGTACAATGAGCAGTTCTTC.

The chain employs TRBV29-1 and TRBJ2-3, with 10 bases that match TRBD2. This CDR3 region has 15 residues. The ends lost 8 bases at V and 4 bases at J; junction bases unmatched: 12. Per the germline V gene, CDR1 is SQVTM and CDR2 is ANQGSEA. CDR3: CSPMLASGGPDTQYF. CDR3 nucleotide sequence: TGCAGCCCCATGTTGGCTAGCGGGGGCCCAGATACGCAGTATTTT.

The V call is TRBV9, the J call TRBJ2-2; D is undetermined. V was shortened by 0 bases and J by 7 bases, with 7 bases between the two germline ends. The germline CDR1 and CDR2 sequences are SGDLS and YYNGEE. The CDR3 length is 13 residues. The CDR3 DNA sequence: TGTGCCAGCAGCGTAGCGGAGAACGGGGAGCTGTTTTTT. Translation gives CASSVAENGELFF. Complete variable domain (other parts from reference TRBV9 and TRBJ2-2): DSGVTQTPKHLITATGQRVTLRCSPRSGDLSVYWYQQSLDQGLQFLIQYYNGEERAKGNILERFSAQQFPDLHSELNLSSLELGDSALYFCASSVAENGELFFGEGSRLTVL.

The rearrangement uses TRBV19 and TRBJ1-2, with D unclear. CDR3 length: 13 amino acids. Looked up from germline, CDR1 is LNHDA and CDR2 is SQIVND (reference sequence). The germline V and J ends were trimmed by 2 bases and 5 bases, with 9 bases remaining between them. CDR3 region: CASSISPGYGYTF. For the CDR3, the DNA is TGTGCCAGTAGTATATCGCCCGGGTATGGCTACACCTTC.

This chain joins TRBV11-2 and TRBJ2-4; the D gene is possibly TRBD2 (5 bases). The last part of the DNA fits TRBJ2-7 better; the J call may be wrong. This CDR3 region has 13 residues. Germline V lookup: CDR1 SGHAT, CDR2 FQNNGV. CDR3 sequence (DNA): TGTGCCAGCAGCTACGGGGATTTTTACGAGCAGTACTTC. Amino acids: CASSYGDFYEQYF.